The next 10 T cell receptor beta chains were all read from a single sample in a study of blood T cell repertoires in COVID-19. Profiled with immunoSEQ multiplex PCR; TCRdb holds only in-frame clones, not every one. The sample yields about 140,000 clones, less than 85% seen once. Sequencing was performed on peripheral blood. All receptors come from a woman older than 75 in a cohort sampled during active or convalescent COVID-19.

The rearrangement links TRBV6-5 to TRBJ1-2; D is unclear. Germline values: CDR1 MNHEY, CDR2 SVGAGI. Trimming took 7 bases from V and 3 from J, leaving 18 bases between them. The CDR3 has 15 residues. The CDR3 DNA is TGTGCCAGCACCTTAAATGGACTCTTATACTATGGCTACACCTTC. Translation gives CASTLNGLLYYGYTF.

This chain links TRBV9 with TRBJ2-5, with TRBD2 matching over 11 bases. This CDR3 comprises 16 residues. J gave up 5 bases and V 0 bases, and 6 bases lay outside the gene matches. CDR1 and CDR2 from the germline V gene are SGDLS and YYNGEE. Here the CDR3 DNA reads TGTGCCAGCAGCGTAGGACTAGCGGGGATGAGGGAGACCCAGTACTTC. This sequence encodes CASSVGLAGMRETQYF.

The V and J genes are TRBV7-2 and TRBJ2-5; D is uncertain. From germline, CDR1 is SGHTA and CDR2 FQGNSA. There are 12 residues in the CDR3. Trimming cost V 4 bases and J 5 bases, with 8 bases left between them. As DNA, the CDR3 is TGTGCCAGCAGCTACCCCCGGGAGACCCAGTACTTC. Its protein is CASSYPRETQYF. The entire variable domain, with the rest obtained from reference TRBV7-2 and TRBJ2-5, is as follows: GAGVSQSPSNKVTEKGKDVELRCDPISGHTALYWYRQSLGQGLEFLIYFQGNSAPDKSGLPSDRFSAERTGGSVSTLTIQRTQQEDSAVYLCASSYPRETQYFGPGTRLLVL.

This clone was seen a few times. The rearrangement links TRBV9 to TRBJ1-6, with a possible D match to TRBD1 (6 bases). Germline V gene sequence: CDR1 SGDLS, CDR2 YYNGEE. V was shortened by 4 bases and J by 7 bases, with 15 bases between the two germline ends. This CDR3 is built from 15 residues. The CDR3 nucleotides read TGTGCCAGCAGCTCCGGACAGATCGCGAATTCACCCCTCCACTTT. It translates to CASSSGQIANSPLHF.

The V gene is TRBV3-1 (or the pseudogene TRBV3-2), the J gene TRBJ1-1; D possibly corresponds to TRBD1 (5 bases). V dropped 1 base and J dropped 2 bases, with 11 bases sitting between them. The CDR3 length is 15 residues. Germline CDR1 is LGHDT and CDR2 is YNNKEL (reference sequence). CDR3 loop: CASSQGRGPNTEAFF. CDR3 sequence (DNA): TGTGCCAGCAGCCAAGGGCGGGGACCCAACACTGAAGCTTTCTTT.

The chain is built from TRBV18 and TRBJ2-2, with D possibly matching TRBD1 (5 bases). Trimming removed 2 bases from V and 5 bases from J, with 15 bases in between. This CDR3 region has 16 residues. CDR1 is KGHSH and CDR2 is LQKENI in the germline V gene. CDR3 sequence (DNA): TGTGCCAGCTCACCAGATCCCCCAGGGCAGACCGGGGAGCTGTTTTTT. This translates into CASSPDPPGQTGELFF.

J is TRBJ2-5 and V is TRBV15; D is possibly TRBD1 (6 bases). The germline CDR1 and CDR2 sequences are LNHNV and YYDKDF (reference sequence). The CDR3 loop spans 14 amino acids. V shed 4 bases and J shed 0 bases, with 9 bases lying between them. In DNA, the CDR3 is TGTGCCACCAGCAACCGACAGGACCAAGAGACCCAGTACTTC. Translating gives CATSNRQDQETQYF.

In DNA, the CDR3 is TGTGCCAGCAGCCAAGGAGGTGCAGATACGCAGTATTTT. It yields the protein CASSQGGADTQYF. The chain recombines TRBV3-1 (or the pseudogene TRBV3-2) with TRBJ2-3; D gene ambiguous. V was clipped by 1 base and J by 4 bases, with 6 bases between them. The germline V gene has CDR1 LGHDT and CDR2 YNNKEL (reference sequence). There are 13 residues in the CDR3.

This chain connects TRBV3-1 (or the pseudogene TRBV3-2) to TRBJ1-2; D unresolved. The V and J ends lost 1 base and 9 bases respectively, with 12 bases between them. This CDR3 has 13 residues. Germline V gene sequence: CDR1 LGHDT, CDR2 YNNKEL (reference sequence). The chain's CDR3 is CASSQGGRSSYTF. In DNA form, the CDR3 reads TGTGCCAGCAGCCAAGGCGGCAGATCGAGCTACACCTTC.

This sequence joins TRBV7-9 and TRBJ1-1; TRBD1 matches 8 bases. The CDR3 length is 18 residues. The germline V gene has CDR1 SEHNR and CDR2 FQNEAQ (reference sequence). Trimming cost V 3 bases and J 3 bases; bases outside gene matches: 15. In nucleotides, the CDR3 is TGTGCCAGCAGCTTTAACTGGACAGGGAAGGTAGTGGACACTGAAGCTTTCTTT. Its translation is CASSFNWTGKVVDTEAFF. Full variable domain (missing parts from reference TRBV7-9 and TRBJ1-1): DTGVSQNPRHKITKRGQNVTFRCDPISEHNRLYWYRQTLGQGPEFLTYFQNEAQLEKSRLLSDRFSAERPKGSFSTLEIQRTEQGDSAMYLCASSFNWTGKVVDTEAFFGQGTRLTVV.